The 5 T cell receptor beta chains listed next were all sequenced from one sample in a study of T cells in Graves' hyperthyroidism and ophthalmopathy. TCR beta CDR3 region amplification was performed from RNA transcripts. The study used the HTBI primer set for a first-round RT-PCR of the TCR CDR3. TCRdb passed the multiplex PCR reads through MiXCR, listing each CDR3 protein once. The sample shows over 250,000 distinct CDR3 sequences, 12% to 15% of them seen only once. The sequencing sample was made of blood. The receptors derive from a woman aged 40 to 50 with Graves' ophthalmopathy.

This clonotype occurred a few times. The chain has TRBV5-4 and TRBJ2-1; D is unclear. Per the germline V gene, CDR1 is SGHNT and CDR2 is YYREEE (reference sequence). The V and J ends lost 0 bases and 6 bases respectively, with 7 bases between them. The CDR3 is made up of 13 amino acids. The CDR3 DNA sequence: TGTGCCAGCAGCTTGGTCGGACCCAATGAGCAGTTCTTC. It specifies CASSLVGPNEQFF.

Points on this clonotype: Because the CDR3 is missing its conserved closing phenylalanine or tryptophan, this is likely a read error. The V gene is TRBV7-8, the J gene TRBJ2-5; 7 nucleotides align to TRBD2. This CDR3 has 14 residues. Germline CDR1 reads SGHVS; CDR2 reads FQNEAQ. Trimming removed 5 bases from V and 1 base from J; junction bases left unmatched: 4. The CDR3 sequence is CASSPGTIQETQYV. The CDR3 DNA is TGTGCCAGCAGCCCCGGGACTATCCAAGAGACCCAGTACGTC.

This clonotype was recorded many times. This rearrangement joins TRBV12-3 or TRBV12-4 to TRBJ1-3, with D perhaps TRBD1 (5 bases). With 6 bases removed from V and 4 bases from J, the gap between germline ends came to 13 bases. The CDR3 loop spans 14 amino acids. The CDR3 DNA sequence: TGTGCCAGCAGCCCAAGACAGTCGGGAAACACCATATATTTT. Amino acids: CASSPRQSGNTIYF.

The genes are TRBV29-1 and TRBJ2-1; 10 bases line up with TRBD2. J gave up 4 bases and V 6 bases, and 6 bases lay outside the gene matches. The V gene's germline CDR1 is SQVTM and CDR2 ANQGSEA. The CDR3 contains 14 residues. CDR3 residues: CSVGGTSVYNEQFF. In nucleotides, the CDR3 is TGCAGCGTAGGCGGGACTAGCGTATACAATGAGCAGTTCTTC.

This clonotype was seen at least ten times. Given a much more abundant clone one base away, this may be a read error. V is TRBV15 and J is TRBJ1-1; possibly TRBD1 for D (6 bases). Trimming removed 5 bases at V and 0 bases at J, with 7 bases between. The CDR3 has 13 residues. Germline loops: CDR1 LNHNV, CDR2 YYDKDF (reference sequence). In DNA, the CDR3 is TGTGCCACCAGCCGACAGGTGAACACTGAAGCTTTCTTT. Its protein product is CATSRQVNTEAFF.